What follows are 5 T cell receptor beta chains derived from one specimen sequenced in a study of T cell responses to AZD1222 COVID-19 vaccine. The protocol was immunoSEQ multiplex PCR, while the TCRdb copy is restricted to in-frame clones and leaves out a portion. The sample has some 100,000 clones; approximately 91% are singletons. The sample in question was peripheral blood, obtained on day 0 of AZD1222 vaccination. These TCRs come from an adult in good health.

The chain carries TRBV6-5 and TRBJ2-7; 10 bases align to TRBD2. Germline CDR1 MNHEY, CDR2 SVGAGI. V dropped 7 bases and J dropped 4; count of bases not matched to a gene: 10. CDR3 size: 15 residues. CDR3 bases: TGTGCCAGCACCCGAGGAGGACTAGCGGTATACGAGCAGTACTTC. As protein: CASTRGGLAVYEQYF.

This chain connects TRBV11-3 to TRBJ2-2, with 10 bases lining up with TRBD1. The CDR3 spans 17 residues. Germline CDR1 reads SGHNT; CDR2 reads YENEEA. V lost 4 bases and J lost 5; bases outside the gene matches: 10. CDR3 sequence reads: CASSSLLGQGRTGELFF. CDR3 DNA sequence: TGTGCCAGCAGCTCGTTGCTGGGACAGGGGCGTACCGGGGAGCTGTTTTTT.

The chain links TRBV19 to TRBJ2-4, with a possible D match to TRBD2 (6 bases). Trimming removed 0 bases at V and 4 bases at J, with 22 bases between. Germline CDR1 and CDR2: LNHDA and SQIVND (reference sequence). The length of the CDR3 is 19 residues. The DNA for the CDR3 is TGTGCCAGTAGTATAGACGGGAGCAGCAGGCCTGAAGGTAAAAACATTCAGTACTTC. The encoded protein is CASSIDGSSRPEGKNIQYF.

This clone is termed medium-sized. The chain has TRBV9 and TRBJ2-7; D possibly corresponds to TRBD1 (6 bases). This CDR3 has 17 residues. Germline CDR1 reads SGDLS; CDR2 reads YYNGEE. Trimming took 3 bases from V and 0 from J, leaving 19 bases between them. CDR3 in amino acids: CASSASPGTSGSYEQYF. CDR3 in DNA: TGTGCCAGCAGCGCTAGCCCCGGGACATCGGGCTCCTACGAGCAGTACTTC.

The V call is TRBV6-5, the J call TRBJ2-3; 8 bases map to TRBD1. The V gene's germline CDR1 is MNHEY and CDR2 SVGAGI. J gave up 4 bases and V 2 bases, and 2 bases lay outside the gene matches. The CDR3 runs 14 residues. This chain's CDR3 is CASSYGQGPDTQYF. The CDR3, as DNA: TGTGCCAGCAGTTACGGACAGGGTCCAGATACGCAGTATTTT.